This TCR beta chain was obtained from a study of memory CD4+ T cells and cytomegalovirus serostatus. Study at large: Of the healthy Belgian adults, nine or ten were CMV seropositive and around 22 seronegative. Study findings and constraints: About two fifths of the roughly 150 known CMV-associated TCRbeta sequences appeared in CD4+ memory.

The V end lost 3 bases, the J end lost 1 base, and 10 bases lay between the germline ends. Germline CDR1 and CDR2: SGDLS and YYNGEE. The CDR3 is made up of 15 amino acids. On this clone itself: Its antigen is currently unknown.

Repertoires were generated with immunoSEQ multiplex PCR, while TCRdb's copy carries only in-frame clones and drops some. The sample holds 70,000 to 95,000 clones; approximately 84% are singletons and the top ten take about 0.72%. The sort gate was single viable CD3+CD4+CD8-CD45RO+ cells for memory CD4+ T cells. Serostatus was set by detecting CMV pp150, pp28, p38, p52 IgG. Positive selection with CD4 microbeads enriched total CD4+ T cells. The receptor was derived from an adult in good health and CMV-seronegative. Input material: memory CD4+ T cells from blood. The chain is built from TRBV9 and TRBJ2-2; D is possibly TRBD1 or TRBD2 (5 bases each). The CDR3 reads CASSGGTGNTGELFF. CDR3 sequence (DNA): TGTGCCAGCAGCGGAGGGACGGGGAACACCGGGGAGCTGTTTTTT.